Presented here are 25 T cell receptor beta chains from one specimen sequenced in a study of pediatric ulcerative colitis (dated by TCRdb to about 2019). Library method: the immunoSEQ multiplex PCR assay. The clones in this table, taken by TCRdb from immuneACCESS, are in-frame only. Not every clone is retained; where verified, under half of the shortfall comes from an unresolved V gene, and the cause of the rest is unknown. This sample has some 11,000 clones in its table, and around four fifths of those were observed once. Of the sample, around 3.6% falls within the top ten clones. During colonoscopy, one to two pinch biopsies were obtained from the rectum for research. Sample: gut tissue. These receptor sequences come from a girl aged 10-17 years who was a control in a study of pediatric ulcerative colitis.

The genes are TRBV11-1 and TRBJ2-6, with 7 bases aligning to TRBD1. V lost 7 bases to trimming and J lost 3 bases; unmatched junction nucleotides: 9. In germline, CDR1 is SGHAT, CDR2 FQDESV (reference sequence). The CDR3 is 16 residues long. CDR3 DNA sequence: TGTGCCAGCACCCCCGACAGGGTTGGTGGGGCCAACGTCCTGACTTTC. Protein: CASTPDRVGGANVLTF. The full variable domain, completed using reference TRBV11-1 and TRBJ2-6, is EAEVAQSPRYKITEKSQAVAFWCDPISGHATLYWYRQILGQGPELLVQFQDESVVDDSQLPKDRFSAERLKGVDSTLKIQPAELGDSAMYLCASTPDRVGGANVLTFGAGSRLTVL.

This rearrangement joins TRBV7-6 to TRBJ2-2; D unclear. This CDR3 spans 12 amino acids. Germline V gene data show CDR1 as SGHVS and CDR2 as FNYEAQ. Trimming removed 7 bases at V and 5 bases at J, with 8 bases between. The CDR3 is CASTSGTGELFF. CDR3 nucleotide sequence: TGTGCCAGCACCTCCGGAACCGGGGAGCTGTTTTTT. The full variable domain, rest sourced from reference TRBV7-6 and TRBJ2-2, is GAGVSQSPRYKVTKRGQDVALRCDPISGHVSLYWYRQALGQGPEFLTYFNYEAQQDKSGLPNDRFSAERPEGSISTLTIQRTEQRDSAMYRCASTSGTGELFFGEGSRLTVL.

This clone showed up just once. The chain carries TRBV5-1 and TRBJ1-1; D remains unclear. The germline V gene has CDR1 SGHRS and CDR2 YFSETQ. V was clipped by 4 bases and J by 3 bases, with 16 bases between them. The CDR3 consists of 15 residues. CDR3 sequence reads: CASSLRPTWDTEAFF. The CDR3 nucleotides are TGCGCCAGCAGCCTAAGGCCAACATGGGACACTGAAGCTTTCTTT.

The chain recombines TRBV28 with TRBJ1-1, with D perhaps matching TRBD1 (5 bases). CDR3 length equals 14 residues. Germline V gene lookup returns CDR1 MDHEN and CDR2 SYDVKM. V lost 3 bases and J 0 bases, leaving 8 bases between the germline ends. Written as DNA, the CDR3 is TGTGCCAGCAGTTTTTACAGGATGAACACTGAAGCTTTCTTT. This encodes CASSFYRMNTEAFF. Together with reference TRBV28 and TRBJ1-1, the CDR3 gives the full variable domain: DVKVTQSSRYLVKRTGEKVFLECVQDMDHENMFWYRQDPGLGLRLIYFSYDVKMKEKGDIPEGYSVSREKKERFSLILESASTNQTSMYLCASSFYRMNTEAFFGQGTRLTVV.

This chain uses TRBV2 with TRBJ2-3; 7 positions match TRBD1. The CDR3 consists of 15 residues. V lost 2 bases and J lost 1; bases outside the gene matches: 3. Germline CDR1 and CDR2: SNHLY and FYNNEI. In DNA, the CDR3 is TGTGCCAGCAGTGAACGAACAGGGGGCACAGATACGCAGTATTTT. Residues: CASSERTGGTDTQYF.

This rearrangement joins TRBV30 to TRBJ2-7, with TRBD2 matching 7 bases. The CDR3 is 14 amino acids. V was pared by 0 bases and J by 5 bases, with 7 bases of the junction left unmatched. Germline loops: CDR1 GTSNPN, CDR2 SVGIG (reference sequence). DNA for the CDR3: TGTGCCTGGAGTGTACAGGCGGGAGCCCACGAGCAGTACTTC. Translation: CAWSVQAGAHEQYF.

This clone was seen a few times. V usage is TRBV4-1 and J usage is TRBJ1-5, with D hard to call. Trimming removed 3 bases from V and 2 bases from J, with 17 bases in between. The CDR3 loop spans 17 amino acids. Per the germline V gene, CDR1 is MGHRA and CDR2 is YSYEKL. The CDR3 DNA reads TGCGCCAGCAGCCACCCCTCTCCGGGGAGAGGCAATCAGCCCCAGCATTTT. This encodes CASSHPSPGRGNQPQHF.

This clone was recorded only once. This chain links TRBV6-1 with TRBJ2-7; weak D call: TRBD1 (7 bases). V lost 4 bases and J lost 0, with 13 bases in between. This CDR3 is built from 15 residues. CDR1 and CDR2 (germline): MNHNS, SASEGT. Here the CDR3 reads CASSVRDSASYEQYF. CDR3 sequence (DNA): TGTGCCAGCAGTGTGCGGGACAGTGCCTCCTACGAGCAGTACTTC.

V and J are TRBV18 and TRBJ1-1; D unclear. CDR3 length: 14 residues. Trimming shortened V by 0 bases and J by 3 bases, and 8 bases separated the two germline ends. Germline assignment: CDR1 KGHSH and CDR2 LQKENI. Here the CDR3 DNA reads TGTGCCAGCTCACCACCAGGGCGCGACACTGAAGCTTTCTTT. This encodes CASSPPGRDTEAFF.

The gene calls are TRBV28 and TRBJ2-7, with 9 positions matching TRBD1. CDR1 and CDR2 (germline): MDHEN, SYDVKM. With V trimmed by 5 bases and J by 0 bases, 5 bases remained unmatched. This CDR3 comprises 15 residues. CDR3 loop: CASSPLGQGSYEQYF. Here the CDR3 DNA reads TGTGCCAGCAGTCCCTTGGGACAGGGCTCCTACGAGCAGTACTTC.

The chain has TRBV27 and TRBJ2-7; D may be TRBD2 (6 bases). CDR3 size: 13 residues. Germline V lookup: CDR1 MNHEY, CDR2 SMNVEV (reference sequence). V dropped 7 bases and J dropped 5 bases, with 15 bases sitting between them. The CDR3 DNA reads as TGTGCCAGCACAGCTGCGGGAAAAGACGAGCAGTACTTC. Amino acids: CASTAAGKDEQYF.

The chain joins TRBV5-6 to TRBJ2-7, with 9 bases matching TRBD2. The CDR3 has 16 amino acids. Germline V gene sequence: CDR1 SGHDT, CDR2 YYEEEE. The trim removed 0 bases at V and 5 bases at J, leaving 9 bases unmatched. The CDR3, as DNA: TGTGCCAGCAGCTTGGTTCCGGGACTAGCCAACAACGAGCAGTACTTC. Translating gives CASSLVPGLANNEQYF.

The J gene is TRBJ1-1, the V gene TRBV18; TRBD1 matches at 7 bases. V dropped 1 base and J dropped 5; count of bases not matched to a gene: 7. Per germline, CDR1 KGHSH and CDR2 LQKENI. This CDR3 has 15 residues. The CDR3 spells CASSPQGAGETEAFF. The CDR3 region has the DNA TGTGCCAGCTCACCACAGGGGGCAGGGGAGACTGAAGCTTTCTTT.

The CDR3 DNA reads as TGTGCCAGCTCCAAGACTACCTCTGGAAACACCATATATTTT. Its translation: CASSKTTSGNTIYF. The rearrangement joins TRBV18 to TRBJ1-3; D call uncertain. Germline V gene lookup returns CDR1 KGHSH and CDR2 LQKENI. V dropped 6 bases and J dropped 0 bases, with 9 bases sitting between them. The CDR3 consists of 14 residues.

J is TRBJ1-4 and V is TRBV28; D may be TRBD1 (5 bases). V gave up 5 bases and J gave up 7 bases, with 17 bases separating them. From germline, CDR1 is MDHEN and CDR2 SYDVKM. The CDR3 runs 15 residues. CDR3 sequence: CASSLRQGGSEKLFF. CDR3 coding DNA: TGTGCCAGCAGTCTGCGGCAGGGTGGAAGTGAAAAACTGTTTTTT.

This chain uses TRBV7-2 with TRBJ2-1; D is unresolved. V was clipped by 3 bases and J by 8 bases, with 11 bases between them. The CDR3 is 13 residues long. The germline gives CDR1 SGHTA, CDR2 FQGNSA. CDR3 coding DNA: TGTGCCAGCAGCTTGACTGGGCTAGATGAGCAGTTCTTC. It is translated as CASSLTGLDEQFF.

A few counts support this clone. This chain uses TRBV7-2 with TRBJ2-7; 7 bases match TRBD1. V lost 4 bases and J lost 7; bases outside the gene matches: 1. Germline assignment: CDR1 SGHTA and CDR2 FQGNSA. CDR3 length: 11 residues. As DNA, the CDR3 is TGTGCCAGCAGCTCCAGGGGGGAGCAGTACTTC. Its translation is CASSSRGEQYF.

The chain couples TRBV7-8 to TRBJ1-5; D remains ambiguous. This CDR3 is built from 12 residues. V lost 3 bases to trimming and J lost 0 bases, with 0 bases between them. Per the germline V gene, CDR1 is SGHVS and CDR2 is FQNEAQ. CDR3: CASSFSNQPQHF. The CDR3 region has the DNA TGTGCCAGCAGCTTTAGCAATCAGCCCCAGCATTTT. The whole variable domain, filled in from reference TRBV7-8 and TRBJ1-5, reads GAGVSQSPRYKVAKRGQDVALRCDPISGHVSLFWYQQALGQGPEFLTYFQNEAQLDKSGLPSDRFFAERPEGSVSTLKIQRTQQEDSAVYLCASSFSNQPQHFGDGTRLSIL.

CDR3 sequence (DNA): TGTGCCAGCAGCTTAGATCTAGCGGGAGGGTACAATGAGCAGTTCTTC. This gives the protein CASSLDLAGGYNEQFF. The chain has TRBV11-2 and TRBJ2-1; 12 bases line up with TRBD2. CDR3 length equals 16 residues. The V segment lost 0 bases and the J segment 4 bases; nucleotides outside the gene matches: 1. CDR1 and CDR2 (germline): SGHAT, FQNNGV.

A single count supports this clone. V is TRBV21-1 and J is TRBJ2-1; the table's D call, TRBD2, has no DNA check behind it. TRBV21-1 has pseudogene status. This CDR3 spans 19 amino acids. The CDR3 here is CASSLKRLAEPLSYNEQFF. The DNA for the CDR3 is TGTGCCAGCAGCCTAAAAAGACTAGCGGAACCTCTCTCCTACAATGAGCAGTTCTTC.

This sequence joins TRBV5-7 and TRBJ2-7, with 7 bases matching TRBD1. TRBV5-7 is marked as an open reading frame, function uncertain. The CDR3 extends over 14 amino acids. J lost 4 bases, V lost 5 bases, and 9 bases had no gene match. The CDR3 region is CASRWGEGAYEQYF. The CDR3 nucleotides read TGTGCCAGCAGGTGGGGAGAGGGGGCGTACGAGCAGTACTTC.

The CDR3 protein is CASRPGTTLAGNTIYF. CDR3 in DNA: TGTGCCAGCAGGCCCGGGACAACCCTGGCTGGAAACACCATATATTTT. The gene calls are TRBV2 and TRBJ1-3; D is possibly TRBD1 (6 bases). Germline CDR1 is SNHLY and CDR2 is FYNNEI. With 6 bases removed from V and 2 bases from J, the gap between germline ends came to 17 bases. The CDR3 consists of 16 residues.

V gene TRBV5-1 combines with J gene TRBJ2-5, with D tentatively TRBD1 (6 bases). The CDR3 length is 15 residues. V lost 3 bases, J lost 2 bases, and 14 bases lay in between. Germline V gene sequence: CDR1 SGHRS, CDR2 YFSETQ. The CDR3 region has the DNA TGCGCCAGCAGCTCCGAGGGGGTAATTCAAGAGACCCAGTACTTC. Its protein product is CASSSEGVIQETQYF.

The J gene is TRBJ2-3, the V gene TRBV11-2; no firm D call. This CDR3 has 11 amino acids. The germline V and J ends were trimmed by 5 bases and 2 bases, with 2 bases remaining between them. Germline V gene data show CDR1 as SGHAT and CDR2 as FQNNGV. The CDR3: CASSPTDTQYF. The CDR3 coding sequence is TGTGCCAGCAGCCCCACAGATACGCAGTATTTT.

V gene TRBV18 combines with J gene TRBJ2-7, with TRBD1 identical over 8 bases. The CDR3 is made up of 15 amino acids. Germline assignment: CDR1 KGHSH and CDR2 LQKENI. Trimming at V came to 4 bases and at J to 0 bases, leaving 5 bases not matched to a gene. CDR3 loop: CASSLVQGASYEQYF. In DNA, the CDR3 is TGTGCCAGCTCACTCGTGCAGGGGGCCTCCTACGAGCAGTACTTC.